Given below is one T cell receptor (beta chain) in context. This specimen comes from a study of T cell responses to AZD1222 COVID-19 vaccine. Germline CDR1 MRHNA, CDR2 SNTAGT. The CDR3 has 16 amino acids. Trimming stripped 3 bases from V and 5 bases from J, with 19 bases between. Generated by immunoSEQ multiplex PCR, the TCRdb table keeps only in-frame clones and is missing some. Of approximately 140,000 clones listed, around 94% are singletons. The material sequenced was peripheral blood, taken 28 days after the second AZD1222 dose. The gene calls are TRBV6-4 and TRBJ1-1; D is perhaps TRBD1 (5 bases). The sequence was obtained from an adult who received the AZD1222 COVID-19 vaccine. The CDR3 sequence is CASSEQEFGPGTEAFF. The CDR3 DNA is TGTGCCAGCAGTGAACAGGAATTCGGCCCAGGAACTGAAGCTTTCTTT.